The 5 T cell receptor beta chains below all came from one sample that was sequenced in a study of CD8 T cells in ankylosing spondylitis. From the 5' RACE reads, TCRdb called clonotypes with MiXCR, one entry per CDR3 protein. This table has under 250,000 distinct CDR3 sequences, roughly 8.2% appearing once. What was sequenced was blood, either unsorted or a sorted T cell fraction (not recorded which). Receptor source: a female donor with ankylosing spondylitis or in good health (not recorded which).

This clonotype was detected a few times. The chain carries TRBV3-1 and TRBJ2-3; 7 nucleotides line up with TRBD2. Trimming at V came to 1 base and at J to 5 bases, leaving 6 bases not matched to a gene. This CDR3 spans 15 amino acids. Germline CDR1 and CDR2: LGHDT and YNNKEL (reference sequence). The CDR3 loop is CASSQVGGRGDTQYF. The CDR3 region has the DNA TGTGCCAGCAGCCAAGTGGGAGGGAGAGGAGATACGCAGTATTTT.

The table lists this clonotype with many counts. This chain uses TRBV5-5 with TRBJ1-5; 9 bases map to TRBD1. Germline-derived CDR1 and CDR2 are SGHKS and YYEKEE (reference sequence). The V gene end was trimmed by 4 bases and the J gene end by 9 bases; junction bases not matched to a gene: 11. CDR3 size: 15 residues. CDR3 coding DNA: TGTGCCAGCAGCATCCGAGACAGGGGGAAATGGCCCCAGCATTTT. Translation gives CASSIRDRGKWPQHF.

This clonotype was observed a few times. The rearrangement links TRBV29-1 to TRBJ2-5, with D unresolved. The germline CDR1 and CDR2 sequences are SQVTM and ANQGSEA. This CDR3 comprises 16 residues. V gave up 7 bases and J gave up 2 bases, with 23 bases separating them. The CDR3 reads CSAYIRTRTRQETQYF. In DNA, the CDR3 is TGCAGCGCCTACATTAGGACCCGGACGCGGCAAGAGACCCAGTACTTC.

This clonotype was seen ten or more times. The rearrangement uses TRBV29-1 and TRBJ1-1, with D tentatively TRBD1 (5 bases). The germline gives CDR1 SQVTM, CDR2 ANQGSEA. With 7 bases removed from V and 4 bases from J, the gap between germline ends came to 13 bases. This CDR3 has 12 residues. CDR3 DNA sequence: TGCAGCGGTGGTGGGGCCGTCACTGAAGCTTTCTTT. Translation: CSGGGAVTEAFF. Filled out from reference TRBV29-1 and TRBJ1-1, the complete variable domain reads SAVISQKPSRDICQRGTSLTIQCQVDSQVTMMFWYRQQPGQSLTLIATANQGSEATYESGFVIDKFPISRPNLTFSTLTVSNMSPEDSSIYLCSGGGAVTEAFFGQGTRLTVV.

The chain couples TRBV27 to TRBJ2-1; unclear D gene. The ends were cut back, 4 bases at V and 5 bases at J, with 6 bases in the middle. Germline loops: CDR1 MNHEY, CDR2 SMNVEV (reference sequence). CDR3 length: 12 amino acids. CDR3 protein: CASSYRNNEQFF. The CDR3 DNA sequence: TGTGCCAGCAGTTATCGGAACAATGAGCAGTTCTTC.